The T cell receptor (beta chain) described here comes from a study of cytomegalovirus exposure and HLA in healthy donors. Vbeta (60) and Jbeta (13) primers were used in the PCR. Data came from immunoSEQ multiplex PCR; TCRdb stores just in-frame clones and leaves some out. The sample lists approximately 100,000 clones, over 70% occurring once. V was shortened by 4 bases and J by 6 bases, with 23 bases between the two germline ends. CDR3 length equals 16 residues. Germline CDR1 SGHRS, CDR2 YFSETQ. Specimen: PBMCs. The sequence came from a female donor in good health and CMV-seronegative. The V call is TRBV5-1, the J call TRBJ2-7; tentative D call: TRBD2 (5 bases). The CDR3 here is CASSLILEPYGSEQYF. The DNA of the CDR3 is TGCGCCAGCAGCCTGATACTAGAGCCCTACGGATCCGAGCAGTACTTC.